The entry that follows covers one TCR beta chain sequence. The germline CDR1 and CDR2 sequences are SGHAT and FQNNGV. With 5 bases clipped from V and 4 bases from J, the junction kept 8 bases outside the gene matches. CDR3 size: 15 residues. The data derive from a study of OX40 agonist ivuxolimab in advanced cancers. Assay used: immunoSEQ multiplex PCR; TCRdb lists only in-frame clones, some missing. The sample lists some 44,000 clones, roughly 80% occurring once. This chain connects TRBV11-2 to TRBJ1-3, with 7 bases fitting TRBD1. The sequence was collected from an adult with an advanced solid tumor such as melanoma, head and neck, liver or kidney cancer. The sequences come from CD4+ or CD8+ T cells sorted from blood, collected in a trial of the OX40 agonist ivuxolimab. CDR3 region: CASSPSRGQGNTIYF. The CDR3 DNA is TGTGCCAGCAGCCCATCCAGGGGACAGGGAAACACCATATATTTT.